Following are 5 T cell receptor beta chains from one sample sequenced in a study of blood T cell repertoires in COVID-19. TCRdb's copy holds only in-frame clones and misses some; the assay was immunoSEQ multiplex PCR. The profile shows about 24,000 clones, about 89% of them singletons. The sample consisted of peripheral blood. The receptors come from a man aged 65-85 years with acute or convalescent COVID-19.

The chain has TRBV5-1 and TRBJ2-5, with D possibly matching TRBD2 (6 bases). Trimming took off 1 base at V and 0 bases at J, with 7 bases between the two ends. Germline values: CDR1 SGHRS, CDR2 YFSETQ. This CDR3 is 14 amino acids long. The CDR3 DNA reads as TGCGCCAGCAGCTTGTGGACTAACCAAGAGACCCAGTACTTC. Its translation is CASSLWTNQETQYF.

J is TRBJ2-2 and V is TRBV7-7, with D maybe TRBD1 (5 bases). The germline V gene has CDR1 SSHAT and CDR2 FNYEAQ (reference sequence). The CDR3 contains 17 residues. The germline V and J ends were trimmed by 3 bases and 6 bases, with 20 bases remaining between them. Written as DNA, the CDR3 is TGTGCCAGCAGCTTGAGGATGTCAGGGAACCCCCCCGGGGAGCTGTTTTTT. Amino acids: CASSLRMSGNPPGELFF.

CDR3 nucleotide sequence: TGTGCCACCAGCAGAGATAGTCCAGCGGGAACCTACGAGCAGTACTTC. Translating it yields CATSRDSPAGTYEQYF. The genes are TRBV15 and TRBJ2-7, with 7 bases that match TRBD2. This CDR3 region has 16 residues. CDR1 is LNHNV, CDR2 YYDKDF, per germline (reference sequence). J gave up 2 bases and V 0 bases, and 7 bases lay outside the gene matches.

The chain uses TRBV7-6 and TRBJ2-5; TRBD2 agrees at 8 bases. The CDR3 contains 18 residues. Germline V gives CDR1 SGHVS, CDR2 FNYEAQ. J gave up 2 bases and V 2 bases, and 13 bases lay outside the gene matches. CDR3 protein: CASSLIPSGRAVQETQYF. The CDR3 region has the DNA TGTGCCAGCAGCTTAATTCCTTCCGGGAGGGCGGTTCAAGAGACCCAGTACTTC.

The chain has TRBV7-6 and TRBJ2-7, with 8 bases fitting TRBD1. The CDR3 sequence is 19 residues long. In germline, CDR1 is SGHVS, CDR2 FNYEAQ. The V gene end was trimmed by 4 bases and the J gene end by 0 bases; junction bases not matched to a gene: 17. The CDR3 DNA is TGTGCCAGCAGCTGCGGACAGGGTGGATTCGTTCCGATCTCCTACGAGCAGTACTTC. Translating it yields CASSCGQGGFVPISYEQYF.